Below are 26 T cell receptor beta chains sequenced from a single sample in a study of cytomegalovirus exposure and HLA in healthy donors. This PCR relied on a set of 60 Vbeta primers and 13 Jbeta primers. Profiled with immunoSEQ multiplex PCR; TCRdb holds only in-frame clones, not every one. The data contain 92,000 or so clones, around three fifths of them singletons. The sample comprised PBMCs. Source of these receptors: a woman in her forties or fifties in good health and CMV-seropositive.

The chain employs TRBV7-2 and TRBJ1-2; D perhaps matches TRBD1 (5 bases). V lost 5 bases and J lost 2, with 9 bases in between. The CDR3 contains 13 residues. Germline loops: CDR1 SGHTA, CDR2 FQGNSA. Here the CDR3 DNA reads TGTGCCAGCAGCCGCAGGGAAAACTATGGCTACACCTTC. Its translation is CASSRRENYGYTF.

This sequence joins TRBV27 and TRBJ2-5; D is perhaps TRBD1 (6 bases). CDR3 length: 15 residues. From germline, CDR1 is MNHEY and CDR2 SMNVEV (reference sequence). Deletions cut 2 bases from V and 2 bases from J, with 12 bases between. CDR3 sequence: CASSLLWGPQETQYF. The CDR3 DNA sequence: TGTGCCAGCAGTTTACTGTGGGGGCCTCAAGAGACCCAGTACTTC.

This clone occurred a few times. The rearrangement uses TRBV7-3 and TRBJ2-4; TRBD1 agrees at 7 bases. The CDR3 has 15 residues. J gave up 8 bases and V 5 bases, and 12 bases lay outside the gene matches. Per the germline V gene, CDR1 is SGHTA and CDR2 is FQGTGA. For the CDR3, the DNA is TGTGCCAGCAGCCCCCAGGGCGTCACAGGGGACATTCAGTACTTC. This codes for CASSPQGVTGDIQYF.

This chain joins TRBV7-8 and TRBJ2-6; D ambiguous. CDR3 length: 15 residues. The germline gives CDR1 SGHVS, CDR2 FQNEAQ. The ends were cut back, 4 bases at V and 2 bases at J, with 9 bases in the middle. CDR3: CASSWQATGANVLTF. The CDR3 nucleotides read TGTGCCAGCAGCTGGCAGGCTACTGGGGCCAACGTCCTGACTTTC.

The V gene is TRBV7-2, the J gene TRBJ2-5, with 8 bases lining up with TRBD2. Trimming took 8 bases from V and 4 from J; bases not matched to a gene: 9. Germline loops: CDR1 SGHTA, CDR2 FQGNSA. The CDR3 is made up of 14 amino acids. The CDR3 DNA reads TGTGCCAGCGGAAAGGTAGCGGGGACAGAGACCCAGTACTTC. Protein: CASGKVAGTETQYF.

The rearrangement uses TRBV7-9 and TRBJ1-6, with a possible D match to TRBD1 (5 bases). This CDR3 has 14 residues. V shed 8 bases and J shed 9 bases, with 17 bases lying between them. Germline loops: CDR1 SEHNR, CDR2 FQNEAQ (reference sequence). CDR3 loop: CASRGDLGGSPLHF. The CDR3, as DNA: TGTGCCAGCCGGGGGGACTTGGGGGGTTCACCCCTCCACTTT. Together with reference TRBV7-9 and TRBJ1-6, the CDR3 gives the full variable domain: DTGVSQNPRHKITKRGQNVTFRCDPISEHNRLYWYRQTLGQGPEFLTYFQNEAQLEKSRLLSDRFSAERPKGSFSTLEIQRTEQGDSAMYLCASRGDLGGSPLHFGNGTRLTVT.

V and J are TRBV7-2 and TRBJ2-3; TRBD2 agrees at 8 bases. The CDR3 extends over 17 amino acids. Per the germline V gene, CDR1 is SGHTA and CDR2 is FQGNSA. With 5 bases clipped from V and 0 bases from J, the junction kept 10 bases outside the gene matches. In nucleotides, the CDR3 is TGTGCCAGCAGCAGGGCCCCAGCGGGGGCTAGCACAGATACGCAGTATTTT. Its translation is CASSRAPAGASTDTQYF.

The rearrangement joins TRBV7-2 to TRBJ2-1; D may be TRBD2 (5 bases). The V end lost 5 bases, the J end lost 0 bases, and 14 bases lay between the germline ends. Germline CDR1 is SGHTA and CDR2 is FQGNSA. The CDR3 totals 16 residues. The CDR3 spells CASSPAASGSYNEQFF. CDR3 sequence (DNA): TGTGCCAGCAGCCCCGCAGCGAGCGGCTCCTACAATGAGCAGTTCTTC.

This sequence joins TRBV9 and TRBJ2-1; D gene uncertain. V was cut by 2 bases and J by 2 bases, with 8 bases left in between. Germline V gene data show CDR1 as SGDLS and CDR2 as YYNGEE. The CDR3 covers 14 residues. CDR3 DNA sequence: TGTGCCAGCAGCGTCGGCGGTCCCTACAATGAGCAGTTCTTC. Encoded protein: CASSVGGPYNEQFF.

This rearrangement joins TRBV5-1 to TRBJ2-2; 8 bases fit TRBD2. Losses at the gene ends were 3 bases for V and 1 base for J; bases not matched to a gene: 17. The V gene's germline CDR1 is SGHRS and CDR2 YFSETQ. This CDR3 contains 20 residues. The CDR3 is CASSYGGAGASEKNTGELFF. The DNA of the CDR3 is TGCGCCAGCAGCTACGGGGGAGCGGGGGCCTCGGAAAAGAACACCGGGGAGCTGTTTTTT. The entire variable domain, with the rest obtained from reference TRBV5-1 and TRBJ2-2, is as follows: KAGVTQTPRYLIKTRGQQVTLSCSPISGHRSVSWYQQTPGQGLQFLFEYFSETQRNKGNFPGRFSGRQFSNSRSEMNVSTLELGDSALYLCASSYGGAGASEKNTGELFFGEGSRLTVL.

CDR3: CAISDPLAGSYEQYF. As DNA, the CDR3 is TGTGCCATCAGTGATCCCCTAGCGGGCAGCTACGAGCAGTACTTC. V is TRBV10-3 and J is TRBJ2-7; 8 bases line up with TRBD2. The CDR3 sequence is 15 residues long. V lost 3 bases and J lost 3; bases outside the gene matches: 7. Germline V lookup: CDR1 ENHRY, CDR2 SYGVKD.

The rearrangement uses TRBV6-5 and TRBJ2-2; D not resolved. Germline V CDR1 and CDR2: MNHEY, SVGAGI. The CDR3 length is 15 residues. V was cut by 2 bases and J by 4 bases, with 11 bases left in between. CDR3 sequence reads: CASSYEITVTGELFF. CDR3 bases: TGTGCCAGCAGTTACGAGATTACGGTCACCGGGGAGCTGTTTTTT.

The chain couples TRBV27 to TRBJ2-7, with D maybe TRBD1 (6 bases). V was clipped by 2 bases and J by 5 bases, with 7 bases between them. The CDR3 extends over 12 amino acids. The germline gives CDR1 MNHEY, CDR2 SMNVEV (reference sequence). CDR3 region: CASSLGGHEQYF. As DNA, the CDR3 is TGTGCCAGCAGTTTAGGGGGCCACGAGCAGTACTTC.

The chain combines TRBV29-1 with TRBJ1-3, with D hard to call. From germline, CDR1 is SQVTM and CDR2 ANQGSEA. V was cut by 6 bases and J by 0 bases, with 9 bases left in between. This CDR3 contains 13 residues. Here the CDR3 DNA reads TGCAGCGTACAAGATACCTCTGGAAACACCATATATTTT. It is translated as CSVQDTSGNTIYF.

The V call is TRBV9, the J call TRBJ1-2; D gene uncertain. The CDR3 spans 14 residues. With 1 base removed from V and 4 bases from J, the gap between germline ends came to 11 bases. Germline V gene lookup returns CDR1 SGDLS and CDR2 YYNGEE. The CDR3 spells CASSVKLRVYGYTF. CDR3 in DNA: TGTGCCAGCAGCGTAAAACTACGGGTCTATGGCTACACCTTC.

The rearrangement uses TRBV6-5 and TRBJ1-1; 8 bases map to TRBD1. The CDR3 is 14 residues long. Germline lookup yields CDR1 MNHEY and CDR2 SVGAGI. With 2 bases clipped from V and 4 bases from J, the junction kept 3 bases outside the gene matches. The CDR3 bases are TGTGCCAGCAGTTACATGACAGGGGCCACTGAAGCTTTCTTT. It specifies CASSYMTGATEAFF.

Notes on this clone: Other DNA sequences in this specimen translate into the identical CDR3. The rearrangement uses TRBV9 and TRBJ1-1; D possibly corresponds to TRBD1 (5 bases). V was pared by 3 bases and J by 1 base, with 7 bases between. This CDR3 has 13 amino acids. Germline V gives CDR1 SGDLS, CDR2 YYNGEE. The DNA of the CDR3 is TGTGCCAGCAGCGAGCAGGGGAACACTGAAGCTTTCTTT. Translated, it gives CASSEQGNTEAFF. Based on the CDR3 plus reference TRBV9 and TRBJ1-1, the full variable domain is DSGVTQTPKHLITATGQRVTLRCSPRSGDLSVYWYQQSLDQGLQFLIQYYNGEERAKGNILERFSAQQFPDLHSELNLSSLELGDSALYFCASSEQGNTEAFFGQGTRLTVV.

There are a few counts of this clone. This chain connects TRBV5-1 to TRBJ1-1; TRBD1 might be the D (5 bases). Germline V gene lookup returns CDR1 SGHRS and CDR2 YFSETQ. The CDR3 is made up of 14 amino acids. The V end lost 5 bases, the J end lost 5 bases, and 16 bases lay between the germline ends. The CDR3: CASSFGGGETEAFF. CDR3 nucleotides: TGCGCCAGCAGTTTCGGGGGTGGGGAGACTGAAGCTTTCTTT.

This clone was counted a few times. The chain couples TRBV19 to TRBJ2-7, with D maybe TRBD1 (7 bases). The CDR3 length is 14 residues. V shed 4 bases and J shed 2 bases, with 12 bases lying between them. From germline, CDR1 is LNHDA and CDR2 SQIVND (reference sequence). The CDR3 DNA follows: TGTGCCAGTAGTAGGCAGGGGGGCACCTACGAGCAGTACTTC. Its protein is CASSRQGGTYEQYF.

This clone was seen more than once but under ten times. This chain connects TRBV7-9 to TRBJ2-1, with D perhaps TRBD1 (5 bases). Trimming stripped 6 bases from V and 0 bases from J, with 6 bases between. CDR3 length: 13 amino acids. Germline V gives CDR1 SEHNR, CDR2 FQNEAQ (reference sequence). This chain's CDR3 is CASRDSSYNEQFF. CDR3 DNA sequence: TGTGCCAGCAGAGACAGCTCCTACAATGAGCAGTTCTTC.

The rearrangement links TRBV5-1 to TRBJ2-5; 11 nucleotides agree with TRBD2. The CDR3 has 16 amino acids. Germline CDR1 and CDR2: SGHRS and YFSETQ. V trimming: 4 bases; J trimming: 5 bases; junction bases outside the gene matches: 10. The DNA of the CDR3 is TGCGCCAGCAGCCAACGGCCTAGCGGGGGGATTGAGACCCAGTACTTC. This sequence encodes CASSQRPSGGIETQYF.

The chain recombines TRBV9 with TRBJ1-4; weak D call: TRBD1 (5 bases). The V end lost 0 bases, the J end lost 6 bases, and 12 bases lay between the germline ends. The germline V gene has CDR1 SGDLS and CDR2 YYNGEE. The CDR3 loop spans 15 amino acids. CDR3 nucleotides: TGTGCCAGCAGCGTAGGGTGGGGCGCCGATGAAAAACTGTTTTTT. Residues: CASSVGWGADEKLFF. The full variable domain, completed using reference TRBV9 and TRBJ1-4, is DSGVTQTPKHLITATGQRVTLRCSPRSGDLSVYWYQQSLDQGLQFLIQYYNGEERAKGNILERFSAQQFPDLHSELNLSSLELGDSALYFCASSVGWGADEKLFFGSGTQLSVL.

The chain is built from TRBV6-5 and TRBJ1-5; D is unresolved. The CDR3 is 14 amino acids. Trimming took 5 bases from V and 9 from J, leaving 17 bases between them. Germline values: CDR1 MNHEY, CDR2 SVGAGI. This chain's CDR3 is CASSPQHSGGPQHF. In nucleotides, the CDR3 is TGTGCCAGCAGTCCTCAACACAGCGGAGGGCCCCAGCATTTT.

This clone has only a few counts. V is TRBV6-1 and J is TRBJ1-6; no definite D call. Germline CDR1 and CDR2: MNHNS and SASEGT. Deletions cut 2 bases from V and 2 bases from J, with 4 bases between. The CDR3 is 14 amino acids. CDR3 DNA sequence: TGTGCCAGCAGTGAAATCGCCTATAATTCACCCCTCCACTTT. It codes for CASSEIAYNSPLHF.

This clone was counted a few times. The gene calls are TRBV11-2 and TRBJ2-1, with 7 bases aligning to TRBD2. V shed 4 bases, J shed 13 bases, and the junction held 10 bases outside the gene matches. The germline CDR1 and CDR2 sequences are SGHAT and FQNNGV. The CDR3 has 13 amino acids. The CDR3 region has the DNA TGTGCCAGCAGCTCAGGCTGGGGGGGATACCAGTTCTTC. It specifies CASSSGWGGYQFF.

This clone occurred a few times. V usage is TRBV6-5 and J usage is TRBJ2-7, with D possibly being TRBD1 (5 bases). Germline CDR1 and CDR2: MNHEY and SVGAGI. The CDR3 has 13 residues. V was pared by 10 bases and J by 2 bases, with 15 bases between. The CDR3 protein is CATSATGTYEQYF. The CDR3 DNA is TGTGCCACTTCGGCCACAGGAACCTACGAGCAGTACTTC.